This T cell receptor (beta chain) is drawn from a study of T cell changes during pregnancy in multiple sclerosis (dated by TCRdb to 2018 to 2020). For context, the study as a whole: The study looked at changes in the T cell repertoire across pregnancy in women with multiple sclerosis.

Library preparation used the immunoSEQ multiplex PCR assay. TCRdb limited this immuneACCESS table to in-frame rearrangements with V and J called. A share of clones is missing; checked studies link under half to unresolved V genes, and the rest is unexplained. The sample table holds 70,000 or so clones, of which approximately 91% were seen once. 1.4% of the sample goes to the ten largest clones. About this clone: Its antigen remains undetermined. No quality values exist for individual bases; no much larger clone is one base distant.

The TCR originated in a female donor with multiple sclerosis, enrolled in a pregnancy study. Sample: peripheral blood, taken in the third trimester of pregnancy.

The CDR3 is CASSMYLGEGGGNSPLHF. Read as DNA, the sequence is TGTGCCAGTAGTATGTATCTCGGTGAGGGGGGGGGTAATTCACCCCTCCACTTT. The chain is encoded by TRBV19 joined to TRBJ1-6; a weak D assignment points to TRBD1 (6 bases agree). Trimming removed 3 bases from V and 6 bases from J, leaving 21 bases between the germline ends. CDR1 LNHDA and CDR2 SQIVND were looked up in the germline V gene (reference sequence). From the cysteine through the phenylalanine, the CDR3 covers 18 amino acids. The read is trimmed to its CDR3 DNA, 54 bases read in frame from base 1.